This T cell receptor (beta chain) comes out of a study of T-cell reconstitution after alpha-beta-depleted transplantation in children. This clonotype was counted ten times or more. Its antigen is unidentified. Preparing the TCRbeta library involved the use of unique molecular identifiers. MiXCR, applied by TCRdb to the PCR reads, yields one record per CDR3 protein. The sample lists approximately 650,000 distinct CDR3 sequences, around 14% occurring once. Study-wide results and caveats: T-cell counts and diversity at one year post-transplant came mainly from newly produced T cells. Several hundred graft clones that had expanded were reportedly the source of alpha-beta T cells about two months after transplant. Some patients owed their high day-60 TCRbeta diversity to surviving recipient T cells and thymic progenitors.

After removal of 5 bases from V and 1 base from J, the junction contained 7 bases not matched to a gene. This CDR3 has 15 amino acids. The germline CDR1 and CDR2 sequences are MNHEY and SVGEGT. This clonotype was obtained from a girl aged 2 to 9 with congenital amegakaryocytic thrombocytopenia, due to receive a stem cell transplant. The material sequenced was PBMCs, taken before TCRalphabeta/CD19-depleted stem cell transplant. This sequence joins TRBV6-2 or TRBV6-3 and TRBJ1-1; 7 bases are shared with TRBD1. The CDR3 protein is CASSNDRAPNTEAFF. CDR3 nucleotide sequence: TGTGCCAGCAGTAACGACAGGGCACCGAACACTGAAGCTTTCTTT.